This entry is about one T cell receptor (beta chain). What it recognizes is unknown. The sample originates from a study of cytomegalovirus exposure and HLA in healthy donors. The PCR used 60 Vbeta and 13 Jbeta primers. Measured with immunoSEQ multiplex PCR; TCRdb has only the in-frame clones, and not every one. This table holds about 150,000 clones, around 63% found once. General study points: TCR beta V segments were, for the most part, productive about 87% or about 30% of the time in an earlier analysis. In a later analysis, TCR beta V- and J-gene trimming showed a link to a missense DCLRE1C variant. Sequencing artifact likely explains a cluster of highly shared sequence variants.

The specimen sequenced was PBMCs. The receptor was isolated from a human donor in good health.

The CDR3 spells CASSPGAGGTGELFF. CDR3 sequence (DNA): TGCGCCAGCAGCCCAGGGGCAGGGGGTACCGGGGAGCTGTTTTTT. The V gene is TRBV5-1, the J gene TRBJ2-2; 7 nucleotides agree with TRBD1. The junction had 8 bases not matched to a gene; V was cut back by 4 bases and J by 5 bases. CDR3 length equals 15 residues. The V gene's germline CDR1 is SGHRS and CDR2 YFSETQ.